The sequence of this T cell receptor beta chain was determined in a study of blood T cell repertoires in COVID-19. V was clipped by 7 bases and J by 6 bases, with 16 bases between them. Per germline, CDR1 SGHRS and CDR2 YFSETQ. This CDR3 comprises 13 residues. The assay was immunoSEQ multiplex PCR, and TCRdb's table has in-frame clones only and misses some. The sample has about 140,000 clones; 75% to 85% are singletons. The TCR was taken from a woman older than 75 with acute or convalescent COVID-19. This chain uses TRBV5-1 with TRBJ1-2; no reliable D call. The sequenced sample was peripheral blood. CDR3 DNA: TGCGCCAGCCGGGAGAGAAGCCAAAATGGCTACACCTTC. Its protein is CASRERSQNGYTF. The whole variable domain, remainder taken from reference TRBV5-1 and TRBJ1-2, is KAGVTQTPRYLIKTRGQQVTLSCSPISGHRSVSWYQQTPGQGLQFLFEYFSETQRNKGNFPGRFSGRQFSNSRSEMNVSTLELGDSALYLCASRERSQNGYTFGSGTRLTVV.